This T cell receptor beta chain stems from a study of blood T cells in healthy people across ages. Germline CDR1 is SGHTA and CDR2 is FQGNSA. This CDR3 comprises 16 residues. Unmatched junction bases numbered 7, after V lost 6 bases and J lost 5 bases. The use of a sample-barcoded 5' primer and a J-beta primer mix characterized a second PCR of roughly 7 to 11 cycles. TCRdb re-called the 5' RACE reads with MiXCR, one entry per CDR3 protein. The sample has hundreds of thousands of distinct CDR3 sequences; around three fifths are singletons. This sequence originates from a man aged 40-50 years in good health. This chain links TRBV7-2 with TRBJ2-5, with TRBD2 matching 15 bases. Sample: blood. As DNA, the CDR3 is TGTGCCAGCAGTACGGGACTAGCGGGGGGTCGCGAGACCCAGTACTTC. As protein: CASSTGLAGGRETQYF.